These T cell receptor beta chains were read from a single sample in a study of blood T cell repertoires in COVID-19. Measured with immunoSEQ multiplex PCR; TCRdb has only the in-frame clones, and not every one. This table has 150,000 or so clones, 80% appearing once. Sequenced sample: PBMCs or T cells enriched from blood (not recorded which). These receptors all come from a man aged 40-55 years who had recovered from COVID-19. The CDR3 runs from the conserved cysteine through the conserved F or W. A D gene is named only where the DNA matches it firmly. The size field is filled for only some rows; it gives once, few, many or a size class.

J,D,size,V,CDR3,DNA
TRBJ1-2,NA,NA,TRBV30,CAWRESRDGYTF,TGTGCCTGGAGAGAAAGCAGGGATGGCTACACCTTC
TRBJ2-7,NA,once,TRBV3-1/TRBV3-2,CASSQDGQQFYEQYF,TGTGCCAGCAGCCAAGACGGCCAACAGTTCTACGAGCAGTACTTC
TRBJ2-1,TRBD2,many,TRBV4-2,CASSQDSGGANEQFF,TGTGCCAGCAGCCAAGATAGCGGGGGGGCCAATGAGCAGTTCTTC
TRBJ1-2,NA,NA,TRBV5-4,CASSLLMRLANYGYTF,TGTGCCAGCAGCTTGTTGATGAGGTTAGCTAACTATGGCTACACCTTC
TRBJ2-3,TRBD1,NA,TRBV29-1,CSVVGQAVTDTQYF,TGCAGCGTTGTAGGACAGGCAGTCACAGATACGCAGTATTTT
TRBJ2-7,NA,once,TRBV11-3,CASSPGDERSHEQYF,TGTGCCAGCAGCCCGGGGGATGAGCGAAGCCACGAGCAGTACTTC
TRBJ2-5,NA,NA,TRBV9,CASSVGSGNQETQYF,TGTGCCAGCAGCGTAGGCTCAGGGAACCAAGAGACCCAGTACTTC
TRBJ1-1,NA,few,TRBV25-1,CASSETGANTEAFF,TGTGCCAGCAGTGAAACGGGAGCGAACACTGAAGCTTTCTTT
TRBJ2-4,TRBD1,NA,TRBV19,CASSMGQGAQNIQYF,TGTGCCAGTAGTATGGGACAGGGGGCACAAAACATTCAGTACTTC
TRBJ2-1,TRBD2,few,TRBV5-1,CASSLSGTSSRNEQFF,TGCGCCAGCAGCTTGTCGGGGACTAGCTCAAGGAATGAGCAGTTCTTC
TRBJ1-1,TRBD1,NA,TRBV5-4,CASSLRPGTGLNTEAFF,TGTGCCAGCAGCTTGCGTCCCGGGACAGGGTTGAACACTGAAGCTTTCTTT
TRBJ2-3,TRBD2,NA,TRBV9,CASSVATLAGRRSTDTQYF,TGTGCCAGCAGCGTAGCTACCCTAGCGGGGCGCCGTAGCACAGATACGCAGTATTTT
TRBJ1-1,NA,NA,TRBV30,CAWSADMNTEAFF,TGTGCCTGGAGTGCAGATATGAACACTGAAGCTTTCTTT
TRBJ2-3,TRBD2,NA,TRBV2,CASSELGRGADTQYF,TGTGCCAGCAGTGAACTGGGGCGGGGGGCTGATACGCAGTATTTT
TRBJ2-7,TRBD1,once,TRBV19,CASRPTGPAYEQYF,TGTGCCAGTAGACCGACAGGGCCCGCCTACGAGCAGTACTTC
TRBJ2-3,TRBD2,NA,TRBV5-4,CASSLFGGGSTDTQYF,TGTGCCAGCAGCTTGTTCGGCGGGGGGAGCACAGATACGCAGTATTTT
TRBJ2-1,TRBD2,NA,TRBV6-4,CASSDFSGGANEQFF,TGTGCCAGCAGTGACTTTAGCGGGGGGGCCAATGAGCAGTTCTTC
TRBJ1-1,NA,NA,TRBV5-1,CASSRGERNTEAFF,TGCGCCAGCAGCAGGGGCGAACGGAACACTGAAGCTTTCTTT
TRBJ1-2,NA,NA,TRBV11-2,CASSATRGGYTF,TGTGCCAGCAGCGCCACCCGGGGGGGCTACACCTTC
TRBJ2-1,TRBD2,NA,TRBV2,CASSADSGGAWVF,TGTGCCAGCAGTGCGGATAGCGGGGGGGCCTGGGTCTTC
TRBJ2-3,TRBD1,NA,TRBV4-1,CASSRTGGDTQYF,TGCGCCAGCAGCCGGACAGGGGGGGATACGCAGTATTTT
TRBJ2-2,TRBD2,few,TRBV15,CATSRVAGGFGGELFF,TGTGCCACCAGCAGAGTTGCGGGGGGGTTCGGCGGGGAGCTGTTTTTT
TRBJ2-3,TRBD1,NA,TRBV19,CASSIAQGGDTQYF,TGTGCCAGTAGTATCGCACAGGGGGGAGATACGCAGTATTTT
TRBJ2-2,TRBD2,NA,TRBV4-2,CASSQETARRGGWNGELFF,TGTGCCAGCAGCCAAGAAACGGCCAGGCGGGGGGGCTGGAACGGGGAGCTGTTTTTT
TRBJ1-2,NA,NA,TRBV9,CASSVASGEVNYGYTF,TGTGCCAGCAGCGTAGCTAGCGGGGAAGTTAACTATGGCTACACCTTC
TRBJ2-5,TRBD1,NA,TRBV25-1,CASSPAVGGLQETQYF,TGTGCCAGCTCTCCTGCAGTAGGGGGCCTCCAAGAGACCCAGTACTTC